This T cell receptor beta chain was documented in a study of shared clonotypes between healthy human individuals. General study points: Sharing across four donors was seen in 4% to 6.5% of naive CD4 clonotypes.

The assay ran at deep level. Generated by immunoSEQ multiplex PCR, the TCRdb table keeps only in-frame clones and is missing some. The sample has more than 2 million clones, about 93% seen once; the top ten hold around 1.7%. This CDR3 is 14 amino acids long. Germline V gene data show CDR1 as SEHNR and CDR2 as FQNEAQ (reference sequence). V lost 1 base and J 1 base, leaving 7 bases between the germline ends. Concerning this clone: Antigen: not known. The sample has other DNA sequences that encode this CDR3 too.

The naive CD8 subset, CD45RO-negative cells positively selected for CCR7, excluded terminally differentiated effector memory CD45RA+ cells. All participating donors were Caucasian adults from Nashville, Tennessee. This chain joins TRBV7-9 and TRBJ2-5, with D maybe TRBD1 (5 bases). Sequencing used naive CD8+ T cells from PBMCs. The clonotype comes from a man younger than 35 in good health. Some clones in this sample may be carry-over from other donors' samples. This chain's CDR3 is CASSLGGSQETQYF. CDR3 bases: TGTGCCAGCAGCTTAGGGGGCAGCCAAGAGACCCAGTACTTC.